This TCR beta chain was identified during a study of shared clonotypes between healthy human individuals. Across the whole study: Researchers drew samples from a couple of women and a few men aged 18 to 49.

Donors had no recently reported acute infections or vaccinations and were HIV-negative. Libraries were prepared by immunoSEQ multiplex PCR; TCRdb keeps only in-frame clonotypes and omits some of them. Found here are 2 million to 2.5 million clones, roughly 95% of them singletons; the top ten hold 0.13%. Comment on this clone: Its antigen is not known.

Study-level results: Clonotypes which were not shared had lower generation probabilities than clonotypes that all four donors shared.

Per the germline V gene, CDR1 is SNHLY and CDR2 is FYNNEI. The CDR3 has 14 residues. Trimming took 8 bases from V and 4 from J, leaving 17 bases between them. The source of this sequence is a man younger than 35 in good health. The genes are TRBV2 and TRBJ1-1; D call uncertain. Material: naive CD4+ T cells sorted from blood. Subset described: CD45RA+ positively selected. CDR3 region: CASGVAREGTEAFF. The CDR3, as DNA: TGTGCCAGCGGAGTAGCTAGGGAGGGCACTGAAGCTTTCTTT.